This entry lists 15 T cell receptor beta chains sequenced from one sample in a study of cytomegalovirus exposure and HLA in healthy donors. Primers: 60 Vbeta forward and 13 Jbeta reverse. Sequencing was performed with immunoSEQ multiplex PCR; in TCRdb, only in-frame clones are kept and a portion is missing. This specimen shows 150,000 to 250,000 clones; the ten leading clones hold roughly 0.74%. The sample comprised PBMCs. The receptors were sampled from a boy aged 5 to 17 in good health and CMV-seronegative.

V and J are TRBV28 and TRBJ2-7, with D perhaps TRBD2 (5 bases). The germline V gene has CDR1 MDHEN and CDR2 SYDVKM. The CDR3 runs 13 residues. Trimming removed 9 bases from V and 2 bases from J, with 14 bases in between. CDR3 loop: CASRNGGTYEQYF. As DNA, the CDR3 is TGTGCCAGTAGGAACGGAGGAACCTACGAGCAGTACTTC.

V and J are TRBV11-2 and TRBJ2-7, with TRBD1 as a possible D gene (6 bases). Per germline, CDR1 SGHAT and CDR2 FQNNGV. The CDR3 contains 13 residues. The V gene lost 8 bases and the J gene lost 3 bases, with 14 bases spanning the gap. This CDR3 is CASVYRAGYEQYF. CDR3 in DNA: TGTGCCAGCGTTTACAGGGCCGGCTACGAGCAGTACTTC.

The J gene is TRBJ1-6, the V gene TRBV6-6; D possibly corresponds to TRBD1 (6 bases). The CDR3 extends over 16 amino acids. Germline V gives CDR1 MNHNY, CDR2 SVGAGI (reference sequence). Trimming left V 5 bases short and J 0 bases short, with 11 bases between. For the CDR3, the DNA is TGTGCCAGCAGTCCCGACAGGAGCTCCTATAATTCACCCCTCCACTTT. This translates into CASSPDRSSYNSPLHF.

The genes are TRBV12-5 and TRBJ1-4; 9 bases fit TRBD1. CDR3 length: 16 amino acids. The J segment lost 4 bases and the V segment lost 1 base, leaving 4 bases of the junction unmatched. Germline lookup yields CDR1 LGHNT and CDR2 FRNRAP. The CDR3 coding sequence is TGTGCTAGTGGTTTGGGAGACAGGGGGGGTAATGAAAAACTGTTTTTT. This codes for CASGLGDRGGNEKLFF. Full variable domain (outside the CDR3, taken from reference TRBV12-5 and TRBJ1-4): DARVTQTPRHKVTEMGQEVTMRCQPILGHNTVFWYRQTMMQGLELLAYFRNRAPLDDSGMPKDRFSAEMPDATLATLKIQPSEPRDSAVYFCASGLGDRGGNEKLFFGSGTQLSVL.

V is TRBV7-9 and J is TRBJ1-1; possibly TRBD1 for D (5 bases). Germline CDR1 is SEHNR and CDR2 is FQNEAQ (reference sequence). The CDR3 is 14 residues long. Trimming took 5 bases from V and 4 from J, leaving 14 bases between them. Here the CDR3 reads CASSPPGLITEAFF. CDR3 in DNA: TGTGCCAGCAGCCCCCCGGGACTCATCACTGAAGCTTTCTTT.

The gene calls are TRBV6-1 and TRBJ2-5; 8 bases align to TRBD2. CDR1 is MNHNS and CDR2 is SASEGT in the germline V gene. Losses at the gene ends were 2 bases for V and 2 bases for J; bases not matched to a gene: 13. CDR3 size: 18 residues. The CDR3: CASSERWQAGASQETQYF. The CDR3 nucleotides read TGTGCCAGCAGTGAACGGTGGCAAGCGGGGGCCTCACAAGAGACCCAGTACTTC.

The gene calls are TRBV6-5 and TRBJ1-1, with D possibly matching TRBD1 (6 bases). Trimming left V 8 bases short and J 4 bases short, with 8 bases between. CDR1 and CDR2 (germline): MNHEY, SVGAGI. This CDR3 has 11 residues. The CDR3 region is CASEGGTEAFF. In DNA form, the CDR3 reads TGTGCCAGCGAAGGGGGCACTGAAGCTTTCTTT.

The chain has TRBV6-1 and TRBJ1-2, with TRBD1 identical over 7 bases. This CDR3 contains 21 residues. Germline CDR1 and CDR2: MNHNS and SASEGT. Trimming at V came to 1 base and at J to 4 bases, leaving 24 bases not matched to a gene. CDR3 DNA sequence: TGTGCCAGCAGTGAAGGAGGCGAGGGGAGACAGGGCGGTATTAGGACCTATGGCTACACCTTC. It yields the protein CASSEGGEGRQGGIRTYGYTF.

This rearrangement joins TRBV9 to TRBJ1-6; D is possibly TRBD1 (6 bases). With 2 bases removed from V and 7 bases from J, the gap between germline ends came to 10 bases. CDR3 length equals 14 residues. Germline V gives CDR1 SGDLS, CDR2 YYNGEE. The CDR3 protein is CASSVKGENSPLHF. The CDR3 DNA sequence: TGTGCCAGCAGCGTGAAGGGGGAGAATTCACCCCTCCACTTT.

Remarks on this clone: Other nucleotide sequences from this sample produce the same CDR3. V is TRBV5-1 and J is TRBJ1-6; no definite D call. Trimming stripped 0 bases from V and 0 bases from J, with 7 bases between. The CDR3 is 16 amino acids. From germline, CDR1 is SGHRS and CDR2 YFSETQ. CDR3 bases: TGCGCCAGCAGCTTGGCCGGGAGCTCCTATAATTCACCCCTCCACTTT. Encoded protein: CASSLAGSSYNSPLHF.

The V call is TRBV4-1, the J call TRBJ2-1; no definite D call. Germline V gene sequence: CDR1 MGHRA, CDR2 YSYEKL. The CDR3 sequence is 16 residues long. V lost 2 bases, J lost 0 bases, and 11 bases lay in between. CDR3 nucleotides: TGCGCCAGCAGCCAACCTACAAGGAGCTCCTACAATGAGCAGTTCTTC. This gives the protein CASSQPTRSSYNEQFF.

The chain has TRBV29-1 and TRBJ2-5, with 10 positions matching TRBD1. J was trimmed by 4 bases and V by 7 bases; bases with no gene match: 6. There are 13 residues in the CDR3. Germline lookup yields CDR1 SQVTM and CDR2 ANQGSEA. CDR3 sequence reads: CSASGDRGETQYF. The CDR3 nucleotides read TGCAGCGCCTCGGGGGACAGGGGAGAGACCCAGTACTTC.

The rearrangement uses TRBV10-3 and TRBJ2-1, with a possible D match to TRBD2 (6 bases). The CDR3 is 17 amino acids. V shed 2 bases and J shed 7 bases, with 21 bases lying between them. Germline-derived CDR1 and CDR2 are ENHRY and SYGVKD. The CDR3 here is CAISEGGGPTRTNEQFF. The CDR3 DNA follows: TGTGCCATCAGTGAGGGCGGAGGGCCCACAAGGACGAATGAGCAGTTCTTC.

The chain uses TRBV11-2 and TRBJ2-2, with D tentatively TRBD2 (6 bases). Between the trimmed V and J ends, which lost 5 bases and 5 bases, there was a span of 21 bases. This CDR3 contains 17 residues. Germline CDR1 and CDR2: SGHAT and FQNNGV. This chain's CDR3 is CASSPEPGAVRTGELFF. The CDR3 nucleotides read TGTGCCAGCAGCCCAGAGCCGGGAGCGGTAAGGACCGGGGAGCTGTTTTTT.

In DNA form, the CDR3 reads TGCGCCAGCAGCCAAGATGGGCGGGATGGCTACACCTTC. This codes for CASSQDGRDGYTF. The rearrangement joins TRBV4-1 to TRBJ1-2; D gene ambiguous. V lost 0 bases and J 6 bases, leaving 8 bases between the germline ends. This CDR3 comprises 13 residues. Germline CDR1 MGHRA, CDR2 YSYEKL.